Shown below are 15 T cell receptor beta chains from a single sample sequenced in a study of T cell changes during pregnancy in multiple sclerosis. Libraries were prepared by immunoSEQ multiplex PCR; TCRdb keeps only in-frame clonotypes and omits some of them. This table holds about 48,000 clones, 80% to 95% found once. The material sequenced was CD4+ T cells from peripheral blood mononuclear cells, taken in the third trimester of pregnancy. The receptors were gathered from a female donor with multiple sclerosis, enrolled in a pregnancy study.

This chain uses TRBV2 with TRBJ1-5; possible D gene TRBD1, 5 bases. Germline V lookup: CDR1 SNHLY, CDR2 FYNNEI. V was clipped by 3 bases and J by 5 bases, with 11 bases between them. There are 14 residues in the CDR3. For the CDR3, the DNA is TGTGCCAGCAGTGATGGGGCAGAGGATCAGCCCCAGCATTTT. Translated: CASSDGAEDQPQHF.

The CDR3 here is CASSPLEFSGNTIYF. CDR3 in DNA: TGTGCCAGCTCACCACTAGAGTTTTCCGGAAACACCATATATTTT. The chain couples TRBV18 to TRBJ1-3; D is ambiguous. The V gene's germline CDR1 is KGHSH and CDR2 LQKENI. The CDR3 extends over 15 amino acids. Trimming stripped 1 base from V and 4 bases from J, with 11 bases between.

This rearrangement joins TRBV4-1 to TRBJ1-2; D is possibly TRBD1 (5 bases). V was pared by 1 base and J by 6 bases, with 9 bases between. The CDR3 has 13 amino acids. Germline assignment: CDR1 MGHRA and CDR2 YSYEKL. The chain's CDR3 is CASSQGGGDGYTF. Written as DNA, the CDR3 is TGCGCCAGCAGCCAAGGCGGGGGTGATGGCTACACCTTC.

The chain carries TRBV19 and TRBJ1-2; a possible D gene is TRBD1 (6 bases). This CDR3 contains 14 residues. Deletions cut 4 bases from V and 8 bases from J, with 17 bases between. Germline V gene data show CDR1 as LNHDA and CDR2 as SQIVND (reference sequence). DNA for the CDR3: TGTGCCAGTAGTAATCCGGGGGGGCCTGAGGGCTACACCTTC. This encodes CASSNPGGPEGYTF.

This chain connects TRBV29-1 to TRBJ2-1, with TRBD1 matching over 8 bases. V dropped 7 bases and J dropped 7; count of bases not matched to a gene: 12. Germline lookup yields CDR1 SQVTM and CDR2 ANQGSEA. The CDR3 extends over 14 amino acids. The CDR3, as DNA: TGCAGCGCCTCGGACAGGGTAACATGGAATGAGCAGTTCTTC. Translating gives CSASDRVTWNEQFF.

V gene TRBV5-6 combines with J gene TRBJ1-2; the match to TRBD1 covers 9 bases. The CDR3 covers 17 residues. With 5 bases clipped from V and 3 bases from J, the junction kept 14 bases outside the gene matches. Germline CDR1 reads SGHDT; CDR2 reads YYEEEE. CDR3 coding DNA: TGTGCCAGCAGTTCGAGACGCGGGACAGGGTACGACTATGGCTACACCTTC. As protein: CASSSRRGTGYDYGYTF.

The CDR3 region has the DNA TGTGCCAGCAGCCTACGGACAGGGGGTCGTACCGGGGAGCTGTTTTTT. This translates into CASSLRTGGRTGELFF. This chain uses TRBV14 with TRBJ2-2, with 10 nucleotides matching TRBD1. This CDR3 has 16 residues. J lost 5 bases, V lost 4 bases, and 7 bases had no gene match. The germline gives CDR1 SGHDN, CDR2 FVKESK.

The chain combines TRBV7-2 with TRBJ1-3; 8 bases agree with TRBD1. Trimming removed 2 bases from V and 2 bases from J; junction bases left unmatched: 5. Germline V gene sequence: CDR1 SGHTA, CDR2 FQGNSA. The CDR3 has 16 residues. In nucleotides, the CDR3 is TGTGCCAGCAGCTTACAGGGGGCTAGTCCTGGAAACACCATATATTTT. It specifies CASSLQGASPGNTIYF. Complete variable domain (other parts from reference TRBV7-2 and TRBJ1-3): GAGVSQSPSNKVTEKGKDVELRCDPISGHTALYWYRQSLGQGLEFLIYFQGNSAPDKSGLPSDRFSAERTGGSVSTLTIQRTQQEDSAVYLCASSLQGASPGNTIYFGEGSWLTVV.

V usage is TRBV6-6 and J usage is TRBJ1-2, with a possible D match to TRBD1 (5 bases). The CDR3 runs 14 residues. Germline loops: CDR1 MNHNY, CDR2 SVGAGI (reference sequence). Trimming took off 6 bases at V and 1 base at J, with 12 bases between the two ends. As DNA, the CDR3 is TGTGCCAGCAGCCTCCGCGGGGGTAACTATGGCTACACCTTC. It yields the protein CASSLRGGNYGYTF.

The chain combines TRBV19 with TRBJ1-5; 8 nucleotides agree with TRBD1. J was trimmed by 3 bases and V by 3 bases; bases with no gene match: 4. There are 15 residues in the CDR3. The germline gives CDR1 LNHDA, CDR2 SQIVND (reference sequence). CDR3 sequence: CASSMEDRVNQPQHF. DNA of the CDR3: TGTGCCAGTAGTATGGAGGACAGGGTCAATCAGCCCCAGCATTTT.

This clone was seen a few times. The chain links TRBV9 to TRBJ1-2, with 11 bases identical to TRBD1. Germline lookup yields CDR1 SGDLS and CDR2 YYNGEE. Losses at the gene ends were 3 bases for V and 4 bases for J; bases not matched to a gene: 5. The CDR3 runs 15 residues. CDR3 sequence reads: CASSEGQGVLYGYTF. Here the CDR3 DNA reads TGTGCCAGCAGCGAGGGACAGGGGGTCCTCTATGGCTACACCTTC.

This clone was seen only once. The V call is TRBV12-5, the J call TRBJ1-5; TRBD1 aligns across 7 bases. Per germline, CDR1 LGHNT and CDR2 FRNRAP. The trim removed 1 base at V and 5 bases at J, leaving 2 bases unmatched. This CDR3 comprises 14 residues. The CDR3 bases are TGTGCTAGTGGTTTGGGACAGGGCTATCAGCCCCAGCATTTT. It translates to CASGLGQGYQPQHF. The full variable domain, rest sourced from reference TRBV12-5 and TRBJ1-5, is DARVTQTPRHKVTEMGQEVTMRCQPILGHNTVFWYRQTMMQGLELLAYFRNRAPLDDSGMPKDRFSAEMPDATLATLKIQPSEPRDSAVYFCASGLGQGYQPQHFGDGTRLSIL.

The genes are TRBV7-6 and TRBJ2-7, with 7 nucleotides matching TRBD1. CDR1 is SGHVS and CDR2 is FNYEAQ in the germline V gene. The junction had 18 bases not matched to a gene; V was cut back by 0 bases and J by 4 bases. This CDR3 comprises 19 residues. CDR3 sequence (DNA): TGTGCCAGCAGCTTAGCGCCCTCAATTATGACAGGGACAGTATACGAGCAGTACTTC. It yields the protein CASSLAPSIMTGTVYEQYF.

V usage is TRBV29-1 and J usage is TRBJ2-1; 12 bases map to TRBD1. The CDR3 is 16 residues long. Trimming removed 5 bases from V and 8 bases from J; junction bases left unmatched: 13. Germline V lookup: CDR1 SQVTM, CDR2 ANQGSEA. CDR3 sequence: CSVTYRGQGALDEQFF. The CDR3 bases are TGCAGCGTTACCTACCGGGGACAGGGGGCTTTGGATGAGCAGTTCTTC.

The V call is TRBV29-1, the J call TRBJ2-3, with 13 nucleotides matching TRBD2. With V trimmed by 7 bases and J by 6 bases, 4 bases remained unmatched. This CDR3 contains 13 residues. Germline V gives CDR1 SQVTM, CDR2 ANQGSEA. CDR3 loop: CSGTSGGGDTQYF. The CDR3 DNA reads as TGCAGCGGGACTAGCGGGGGAGGGGATACGCAGTATTTT.